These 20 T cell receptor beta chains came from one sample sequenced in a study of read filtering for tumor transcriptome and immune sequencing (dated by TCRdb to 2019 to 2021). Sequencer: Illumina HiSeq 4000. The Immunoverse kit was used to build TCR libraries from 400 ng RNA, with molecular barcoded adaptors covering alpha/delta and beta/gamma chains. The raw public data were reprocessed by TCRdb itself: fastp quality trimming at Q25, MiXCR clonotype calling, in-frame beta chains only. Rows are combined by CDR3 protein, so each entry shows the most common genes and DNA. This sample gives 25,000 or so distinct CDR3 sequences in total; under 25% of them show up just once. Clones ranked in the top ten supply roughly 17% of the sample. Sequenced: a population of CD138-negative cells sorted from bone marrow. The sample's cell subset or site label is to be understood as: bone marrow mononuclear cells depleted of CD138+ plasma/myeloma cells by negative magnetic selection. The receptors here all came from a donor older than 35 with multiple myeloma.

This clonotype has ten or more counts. CDR3 nucleotides: TGTGCCAGCAGTCAGCGGACTAGCCCCGCAGATACGCAGTATTTT. This gives the protein CASSQRTSPADTQYF. This chain links TRBV12-3 or TRBV12-4 with TRBJ2-3; 8 positions agree with TRBD2. Germline trimming cut 5 bases from V and 4 bases from J; bases unmatched to any gene: 8. CDR3 length equals 15 residues.

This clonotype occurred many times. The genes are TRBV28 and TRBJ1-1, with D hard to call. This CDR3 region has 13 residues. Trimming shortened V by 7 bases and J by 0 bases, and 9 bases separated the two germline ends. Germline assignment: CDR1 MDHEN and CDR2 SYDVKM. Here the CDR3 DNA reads TGTGCCAGCATTCTCAGGATGAACACTGAAGCTTTCTTT. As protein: CASILRMNTEAFF.

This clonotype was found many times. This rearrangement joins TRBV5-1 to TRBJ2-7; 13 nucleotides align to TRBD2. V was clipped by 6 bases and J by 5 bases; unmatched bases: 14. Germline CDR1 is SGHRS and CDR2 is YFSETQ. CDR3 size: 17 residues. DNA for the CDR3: TGCGCCAGCATGATCGTCGGACTCGGGACTAGCGGGAACGAGCAGTACTTC. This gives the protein CASMIVGLGTSGNEQYF.

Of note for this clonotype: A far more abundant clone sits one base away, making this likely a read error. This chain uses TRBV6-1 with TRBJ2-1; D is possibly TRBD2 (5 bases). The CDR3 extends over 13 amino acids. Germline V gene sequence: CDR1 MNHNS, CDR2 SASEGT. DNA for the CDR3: TGTGCCAGCAGTGAGAGGGCTAACAATGAGCAGCTCTTC. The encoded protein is CASSERANNEQLF.

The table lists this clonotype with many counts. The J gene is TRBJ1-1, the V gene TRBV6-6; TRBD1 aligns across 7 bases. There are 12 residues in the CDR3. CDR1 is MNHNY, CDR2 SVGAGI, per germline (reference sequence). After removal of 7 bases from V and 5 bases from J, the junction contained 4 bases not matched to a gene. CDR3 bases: TGTGCCAGCATAAGGGGGCGTACTGAAGCTTTCTTT. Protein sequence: CASIRGRTEAFF.

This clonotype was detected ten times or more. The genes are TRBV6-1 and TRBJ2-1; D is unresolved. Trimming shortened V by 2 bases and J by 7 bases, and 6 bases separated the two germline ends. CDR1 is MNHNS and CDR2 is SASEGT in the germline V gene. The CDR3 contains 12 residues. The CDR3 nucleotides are TGTGCCAGCAGTGAAAGAGTTAATGAGCAGTTCTTC. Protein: CASSERVNEQFF.

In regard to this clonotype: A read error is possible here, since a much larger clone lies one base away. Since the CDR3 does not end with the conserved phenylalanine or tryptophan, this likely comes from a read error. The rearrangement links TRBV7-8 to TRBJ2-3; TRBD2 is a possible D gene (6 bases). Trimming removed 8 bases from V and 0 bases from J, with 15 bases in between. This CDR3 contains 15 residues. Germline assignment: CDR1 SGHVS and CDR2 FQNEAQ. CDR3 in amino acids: CASFWEDPSTDTQYL. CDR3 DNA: TGTGCCAGCTTCTGGGAGGACCCTAGCACAGATACGCAGTATCTT.

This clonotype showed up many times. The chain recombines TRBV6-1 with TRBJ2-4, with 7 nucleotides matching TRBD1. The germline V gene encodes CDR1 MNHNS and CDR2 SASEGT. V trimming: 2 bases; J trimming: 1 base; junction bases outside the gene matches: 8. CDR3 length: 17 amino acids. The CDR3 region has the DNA TGTGCCAGCAGTGAAACCACAGACAGGGCCGCCAAAAACATTCAGTACTTC. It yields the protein CASSETTDRAAKNIQYF.

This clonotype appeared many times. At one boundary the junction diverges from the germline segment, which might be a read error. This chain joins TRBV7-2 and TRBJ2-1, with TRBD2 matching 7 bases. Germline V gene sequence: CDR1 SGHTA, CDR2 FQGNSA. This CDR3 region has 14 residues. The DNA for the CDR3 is TGTGCCAGCAGCTTAGCAGAGGGACTAACCCCCTGGGACTTC. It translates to CASSLAEGLTPWDF.

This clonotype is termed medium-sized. The CDR3 region is CASSPGRGLAAYEQYF. The CDR3 coding sequence is TGTGCCAGCAGCCCTGGTCGGGGACTAGCGGCTTACGAGCAGTACTTC. The chain has TRBV11-1 and TRBJ2-7, with 11 bases aligning to TRBD2. The V gene end was trimmed by 5 bases and the J gene end by 4 bases; junction bases not matched to a gene: 10. Germline assignment: CDR1 SGHAT and CDR2 FQDESV (reference sequence). The CDR3 is 16 residues long.

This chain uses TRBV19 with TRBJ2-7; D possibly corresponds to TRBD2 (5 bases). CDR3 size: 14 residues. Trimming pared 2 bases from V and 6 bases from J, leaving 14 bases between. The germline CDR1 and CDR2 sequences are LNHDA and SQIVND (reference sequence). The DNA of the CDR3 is TGTGCCAGTAGTATAAGTTATCGGGCGGGCGAGCAGTACTTC. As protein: CASSISYRAGEQYF.

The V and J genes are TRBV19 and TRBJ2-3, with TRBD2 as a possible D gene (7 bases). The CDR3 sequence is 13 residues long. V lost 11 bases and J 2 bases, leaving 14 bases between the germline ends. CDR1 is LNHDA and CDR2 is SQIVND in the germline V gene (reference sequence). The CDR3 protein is CAARGLLTDTQYF. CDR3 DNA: TGTGCCGCCAGGGGACTACTCACAGATACGCAGTATTTT. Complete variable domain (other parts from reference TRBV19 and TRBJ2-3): DGGITQSPKYLFRKEGQNVTLSCEQNLNHDAMYWYRQDPGQGLRLIYYSQIVNDFQKGDIAEGYSVSREKKESFPLTVTSAQKNPTAFYLCAARGLLTDTQYFGPGTRLTVL.

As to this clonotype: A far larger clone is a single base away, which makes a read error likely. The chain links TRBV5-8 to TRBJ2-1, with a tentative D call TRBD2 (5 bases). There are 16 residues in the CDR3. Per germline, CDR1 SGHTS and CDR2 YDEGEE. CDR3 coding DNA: TGTTCCAGCAGCTTACGGGCCTCGAGGGCCTACAATGAGCAGTTCTTC. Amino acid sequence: CSSSLRASRAYNEQFF.

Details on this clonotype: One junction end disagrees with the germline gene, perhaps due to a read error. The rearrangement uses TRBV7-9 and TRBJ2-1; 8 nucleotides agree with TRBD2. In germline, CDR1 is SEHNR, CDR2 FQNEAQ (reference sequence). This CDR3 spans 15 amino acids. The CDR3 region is CANSPREGRRNEQLF. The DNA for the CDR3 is TGTGCCAACAGCCCCCGGGAGGGTAGGCGCAATGAGCAGCTCTTC. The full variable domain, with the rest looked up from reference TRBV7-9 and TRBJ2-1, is DTGVSQNPRHKITKRGQNVTFRCDPISEHNRLYWYRQTLGQGPEFLTYFQNEAQLEKSRLLSDRFSAERPKGSFSTLEIQRTEQGDSAMYLCANSPREGRRNEQLFGPGTRLTVL.

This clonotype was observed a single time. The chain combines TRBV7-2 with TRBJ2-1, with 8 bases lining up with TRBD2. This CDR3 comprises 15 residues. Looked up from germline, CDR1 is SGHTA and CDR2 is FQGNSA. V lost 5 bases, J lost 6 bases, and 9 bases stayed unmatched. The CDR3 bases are TGTGCCAGCAGCCCCGGAGCAGCGGGAGCCAATGAGCAGTTCTTC. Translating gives CASSPGAAGANEQFF.

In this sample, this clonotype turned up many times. CDR3 bases: TGTGCCAGCAAGTGGCAGCAGAACACTGAAGCTTTCTTT. Translation: CASKWQQNTEAFF. The chain links TRBV2 to TRBJ1-1; D gene uncertain. Trimming removed 7 bases from V and 1 base from J, with 10 bases in between. Germline loops: CDR1 SNHLY, CDR2 FYNNEI. This CDR3 has 13 amino acids.

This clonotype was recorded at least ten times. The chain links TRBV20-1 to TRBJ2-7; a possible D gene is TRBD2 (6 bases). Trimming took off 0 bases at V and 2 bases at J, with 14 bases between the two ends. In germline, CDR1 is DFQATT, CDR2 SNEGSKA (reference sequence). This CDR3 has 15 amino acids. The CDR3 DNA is TGCAGTGCTAGAGATAGGGTGAGCGGGCCCTACGAGCAGTACTTC. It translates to CSARDRVSGPYEQYF.

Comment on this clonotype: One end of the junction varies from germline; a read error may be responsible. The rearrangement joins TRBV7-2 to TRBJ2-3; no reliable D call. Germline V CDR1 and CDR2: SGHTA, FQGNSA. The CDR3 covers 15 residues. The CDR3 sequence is CAISLRFLSTDAQYF. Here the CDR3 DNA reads TGTGCCATCAGCTTAAGGTTTTTGAGCACAGATGCGCAGTATTTT.

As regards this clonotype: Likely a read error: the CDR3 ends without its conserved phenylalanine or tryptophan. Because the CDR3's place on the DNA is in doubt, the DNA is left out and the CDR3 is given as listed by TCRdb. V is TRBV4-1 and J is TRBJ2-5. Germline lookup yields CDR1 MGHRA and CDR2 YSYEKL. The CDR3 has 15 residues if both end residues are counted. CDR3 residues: CASSQDPLPAETRYI.

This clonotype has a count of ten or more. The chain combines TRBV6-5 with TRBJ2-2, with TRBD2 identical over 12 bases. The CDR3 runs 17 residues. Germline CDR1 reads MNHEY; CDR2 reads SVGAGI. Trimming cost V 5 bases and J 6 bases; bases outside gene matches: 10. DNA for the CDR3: TGTGCCAGCAGTCGACCCGGACTAGCGGGAACCGCCGGGGAGCTGTTTTTT. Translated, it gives CASSRPGLAGTAGELFF.